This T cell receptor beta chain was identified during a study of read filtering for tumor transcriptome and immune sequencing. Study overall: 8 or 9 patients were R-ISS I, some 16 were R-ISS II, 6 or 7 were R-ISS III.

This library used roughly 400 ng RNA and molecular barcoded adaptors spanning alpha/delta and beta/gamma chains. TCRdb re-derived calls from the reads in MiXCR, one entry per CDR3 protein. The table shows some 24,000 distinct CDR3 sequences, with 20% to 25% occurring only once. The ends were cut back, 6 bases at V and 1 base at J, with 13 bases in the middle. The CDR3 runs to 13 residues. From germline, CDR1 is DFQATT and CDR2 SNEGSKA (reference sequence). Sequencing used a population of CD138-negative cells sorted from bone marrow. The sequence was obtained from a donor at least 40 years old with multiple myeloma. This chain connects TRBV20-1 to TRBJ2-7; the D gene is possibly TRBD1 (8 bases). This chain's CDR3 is CSAAGQVSYEQYF. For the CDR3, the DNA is TGCAGTGCAGCGGGACAGGTTTCCTACGAGCAGTACTTC.